This is a list of T cell receptor beta chains from one sample in a study of cytomegalovirus exposure and HLA in healthy donors. Assay: immunoSEQ multiplex PCR; the TCRdb copy retains only in-frame clones and omits some. The sample lists 150,000 to 180,000 clones, over 65% occurring once. Sequencing was carried out using PBMCs. These receptors were taken from a woman in her forties in good health and CMV-seronegative. The CDR3 runs from the conserved cysteine through the conserved F or W. Each record gives: V gene, J gene, clone size, D gene, CDR3 protein, CDR3 DNA. D genes are given only for firm matches. Part of the rows lack a size; the others show once, few, many or a class for expanded clones.

v_call: TRBV5-1; j_call: TRBJ2-1; clone_size: -; d_call: TRBD2; cdr3_aa: CASSSGLAPSSYNEQFF; cdr3_nt: TGCGCCAGCAGCTCCGGACTAGCCCCTAGCTCCTACAATGAGCAGTTCTTC
v_call: TRBV4-2; j_call: TRBJ2-7; clone_size: -; d_call: -; cdr3_aa: CASSQVGQGGNEQYF; cdr3_nt: TGTGCCAGCAGCCAAGTAGGTCAGGGAGGCAACGAGCAGTACTTC
v_call: TRBV5-1; j_call: TRBJ1-3; clone_size: -; d_call: -; cdr3_aa: CASSLPGPSYTIYF; cdr3_nt: TGCGCCAGCAGCTTACCAGGTCCTTCATACACCATATATTTT
v_call: TRBV4-1; j_call: TRBJ1-2; clone_size: once; d_call: TRBD1; cdr3_aa: CASNREATGIYGYTF; cdr3_nt: TGCGCCAGCAACCGGGAAGCGACAGGGATCTATGGCTACACCTTC
v_call: TRBV7-6; j_call: TRBJ2-2; clone_size: -; d_call: TRBD1; cdr3_aa: CASSLSAGGTGELFF; cdr3_nt: TGTGCCAGCAGCTTATCGGCAGGGGGCACCGGGGAGCTGTTTTTT
v_call: TRBV6-1; j_call: TRBJ1-1; clone_size: -; d_call: -; cdr3_aa: CAILGIWAEAFF; cdr3_nt: TGTGCCATCCTGGGCATCTGGGCTGAAGCTTTCTTT
v_call: TRBV7-9; j_call: TRBJ2-7; clone_size: -; d_call: TRBD2; cdr3_aa: CASSSPGLAVSYEQYF; cdr3_nt: TGTGCCAGCAGCTCACCGGGACTAGCGGTATCCTACGAGCAGTACTTC
v_call: TRBV30; j_call: TRBJ1-2; clone_size: -; d_call: -; cdr3_aa: CAWRTGGGGYTF; cdr3_nt: TGTGCCTGGAGAACGGGGGGGGGAGGCTACACCTTC
v_call: TRBV7-9; j_call: TRBJ1-1; clone_size: -; d_call: -; cdr3_aa: CSSSLRGTEAFF; cdr3_nt: TGTTCCAGCAGCTTAAGGGGCACTGAAGCTTTCTTT
v_call: TRBV6-1; j_call: TRBJ1-4; clone_size: few; d_call: TRBD1; cdr3_aa: CASSEWGTGGEKLFF; cdr3_nt: TGTGCCAGCAGTGAATGGGGGACAGGAGGCGAAAAACTGTTTTTT
v_call: TRBV6-1; j_call: TRBJ1-5; clone_size: -; d_call: TRBD1; cdr3_aa: CASRQGAYQPQHF; cdr3_nt: TGTGCCAGCCGGCAGGGGGCTTATCAGCCCCAGCATTTT
v_call: TRBV21-1; j_call: TRBJ1-4; clone_size: -; d_call: -; cdr3_aa: CASSSPGQGNEKLFF; cdr3_nt: TGTGCCAGCAGCAGTCCGGGACAGGGGAATGAAAAACTGTTTTTT
v_call: TRBV10-3; j_call: TRBJ1-4; clone_size: -; d_call: TRBD1; cdr3_aa: CAISEGTGVEKLFF; cdr3_nt: TGTGCCATCAGTGAGGGGACAGGGGTAGAAAAACTGTTTTTT
v_call: TRBV6-1; j_call: TRBJ2-3; clone_size: -; d_call: -; cdr3_aa: CASSERRTDTQYF; cdr3_nt: TGTGCCAGCAGTGAGAGGCGGACAGATACGCAGTATTTT
v_call: TRBV11-2; j_call: TRBJ2-1; clone_size: -; d_call: TRBD2; cdr3_aa: CASSLRLAGVIEQFF; cdr3_nt: TGTGCCAGCAGCTTAAGGCTAGCGGGAGTGATTGAGCAGTTCTTC
v_call: TRBV5-4; j_call: TRBJ2-5; clone_size: -; d_call: TRBD1; cdr3_aa: CASSSLTGGRETQYF; cdr3_nt: TGTGCCAGCAGCTCTTTGACAGGGGGCCGGGAGACCCAGTACTTC
v_call: TRBV5-1; j_call: TRBJ2-3; clone_size: -; d_call: -; cdr3_aa: CASSSLAGRQKYF; cdr3_nt: TGCGCCAGCAGCTCCCTGGCGGGCAGGCAGAAGTATTTT
v_call: TRBV29-1; j_call: TRBJ2-1; clone_size: -; d_call: TRBD2; cdr3_aa: CSVVRVAGGLDNEQFF; cdr3_nt: TGCAGCGTTGTGAGAGTAGCGGGAGGGCTGGACAATGAGCAGTTCTTC
v_call: TRBV5-6; j_call: TRBJ1-5; clone_size: few; d_call: TRBD1; cdr3_aa: CASSLTGTARNQPQHF; cdr3_nt: TGTGCCAGCAGCCTAACCGGGACAGCCCGCAATCAGCCCCAGCATTTT
v_call: TRBV7-8; j_call: TRBJ1-4; clone_size: -; d_call: -; cdr3_aa: CASSLVVRLRGTNEKLFF; cdr3_nt: TGTGCCAGCAGCTTAGTAGTCCGTCTGAGGGGGACTAATGAAAAACTGTTTTTT
v_call: TRBV11-3; j_call: TRBJ2-1; clone_size: -; d_call: -; cdr3_aa: CASSPAAGGNNEQFF; cdr3_nt: TGTGCCAGCAGCCCCGCGGCAGGGGGGAACAATGAGCAGTTCTTC
v_call: TRBV5-1; j_call: TRBJ2-2; clone_size: few; d_call: TRBD1; cdr3_aa: CASSSGQANTGELFF; cdr3_nt: TGCGCCAGCAGCTCAGGACAGGCGAACACCGGGGAGCTGTTTTTT
v_call: TRBV20-1; j_call: TRBJ2-5; clone_size: -; d_call: TRBD2; cdr3_aa: CSGTSEETQYF; cdr3_nt: TGCAGCGGGACTAGCGAAGAGACCCAGTACTTC
v_call: TRBV27; j_call: TRBJ1-5; clone_size: -; d_call: TRBD1; cdr3_aa: CASSRTGINQPQHF; cdr3_nt: TGTGCCAGCAGCAGGACAGGAATAAATCAGCCCCAGCATTTT
v_call: TRBV5-6; j_call: TRBJ1-1; clone_size: few; d_call: TRBD1; cdr3_aa: CASSVTGAPWGTEAFF; cdr3_nt: TGTGCCAGCAGCGTAACAGGGGCCCCCTGGGGCACTGAAGCTTTCTTT
v_call: TRBV5-1; j_call: TRBJ1-3; clone_size: -; d_call: TRBD1; cdr3_aa: CASSLDGTGGDTIYF; cdr3_nt: TGCGCCAGCAGCTTGGACGGGACAGGGGGAGACACCATATATTTT
v_call: TRBV29-1; j_call: TRBJ1-1; clone_size: few; d_call: -; cdr3_aa: CSAEGGERSAEAFF; cdr3_nt: TGCAGCGCCGAGGGGGGGGAGAGGTCCGCTGAAGCTTTCTTT
v_call: TRBV27; j_call: TRBJ1-1; clone_size: -; d_call: -; cdr3_aa: CASSLTGRVGYTEAFF; cdr3_nt: TGTGCCAGCAGTTTAACAGGGAGGGTCGGGTACACTGAAGCTTTCTTT
v_call: TRBV6-5; j_call: TRBJ2-6; clone_size: -; d_call: -; cdr3_aa: CASRQGFGANVLTF; cdr3_nt: TGTGCCAGCAGGCAGGGCTTTGGGGCCAACGTCCTGACTTTC